This TCR beta chain was retrieved from a study of cytomegalovirus exposure and HLA in healthy donors. Turning to this clone: This CDR3 is also generated by other DNA sequences in the sample.

The donors were part of the validation cohort, which consisted of some 120 subjects and was separate from the first cohort of under 850 subjects. TCRdb keeps only in-frame clones here, not all; method: immunoSEQ multiplex PCR. The sample holds 250,000 to 400,000 clones, around 90% seen once. The V segment lost 6 bases and the J segment 1 base; nucleotides outside the gene matches: 3. In germline, CDR1 is MNHNS, CDR2 SASEGT. The CDR3 sequence is 15 residues long. The sequence was collected from a man aged 25 to 45 in good health and CMV-seronegative. This chain joins TRBV6-1 and TRBJ2-6; 7 bases map to TRBD2. Material for sequencing was PBMCs. The CDR3 DNA sequence: TGTGCCAGCAGGACGGGGGGATCTGGGGCCAACGTCCTGACTTTC. Amino acids: CASRTGGSGANVLTF.